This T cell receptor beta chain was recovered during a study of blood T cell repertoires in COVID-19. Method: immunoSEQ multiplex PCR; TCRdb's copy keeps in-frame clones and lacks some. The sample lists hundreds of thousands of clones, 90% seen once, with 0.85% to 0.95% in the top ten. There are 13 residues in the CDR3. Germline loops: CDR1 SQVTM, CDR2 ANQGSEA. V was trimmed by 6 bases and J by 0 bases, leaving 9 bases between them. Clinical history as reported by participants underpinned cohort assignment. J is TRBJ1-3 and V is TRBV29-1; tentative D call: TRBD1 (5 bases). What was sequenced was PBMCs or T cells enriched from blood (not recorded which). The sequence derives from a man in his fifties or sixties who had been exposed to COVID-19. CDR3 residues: CSVRVPSGNTIYF. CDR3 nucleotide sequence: TGCAGCGTCAGGGTACCCTCTGGAAACACCATATATTTT.